Each of the 18 T cell receptor beta chains below was sequenced from the same sample in a study of cytomegalovirus exposure and HLA in healthy donors. PCR primers comprised 60 Vbeta and 13 Jbeta primers. Clones were read by immunoSEQ multiplex PCR, and TCRdb kept only the in-frame ones, dropping some. The table lists approximately 120,000 clones, over 70% of them singletons, with about 1.2% in the top ten. The sample was PBMCs. The source is a female donor in good health and CMV-seronegative.

V usage is TRBV28 and J usage is TRBJ1-1; 12 bases match TRBD1. This CDR3 has 16 residues. V lost 3 bases, J lost 2 bases, and 4 bases stayed unmatched. Germline CDR1 reads MDHEN; CDR2 reads SYDVKM. The CDR3 coding sequence is TGTGCCAGCAGTTTGGGGACAGGGGGCGAAAACACTGAAGCTTTCTTT. Protein: CASSLGTGGENTEAFF.

This clone was observed once. The chain links TRBV7-6 to TRBJ1-1; D not resolved. This CDR3 region has 13 residues. The ends were cut back, 5 bases at V and 1 base at J, with 8 bases in the middle. Looked up from germline, CDR1 is SGHVS and CDR2 is FNYEAQ. The CDR3 spells CASSKTANTEAFF. DNA of the CDR3: TGTGCCAGCAGCAAAACAGCGAACACTGAAGCTTTCTTT. The full variable domain, with the rest looked up from reference TRBV7-6 and TRBJ1-1, is GAGVSQSPRYKVTKRGQDVALRCDPISGHVSLYWYRQALGQGPEFLTYFNYEAQQDKSGLPNDRFSAERPEGSISTLTIQRTEQRDSAMYRCASSKTANTEAFFGQGTRLTVV.

The chain employs TRBV6-1 and TRBJ2-2, with a weak D call TRBD1 (6 bases). Trimming took 7 bases from V and 0 from J, leaving 9 bases between them. CDR1 and CDR2 (germline): MNHNS, SASEGT. CDR3 length: 14 residues. This CDR3 reads CASTRTANTGELFF. CDR3 nucleotides: TGTGCCAGCACGAGGACAGCGAACACCGGGGAGCTGTTTTTT.

The rearrangement links TRBV10-2 to TRBJ2-5; TRBD2 matches 11 bases. CDR1 is WSHSY and CDR2 is SAAADI in the germline V gene. The CDR3 covers 16 residues. The V gene end was trimmed by 0 bases and the J gene end by 5 bases; junction bases not matched to a gene: 5. The CDR3 DNA is TGCGCCAGCAGTGAGTCGCCTAGCGGGGGGCGGGAGACCCAGTACTTC. Amino acid sequence: CASSESPSGGRETQYF.

The rearrangement joins TRBV19 to TRBJ2-3; TRBD2 agrees at 13 bases. This CDR3 spans 15 amino acids. The J segment lost 4 bases and the V segment lost 5 bases, leaving 3 bases of the junction unmatched. CDR1 is LNHDA, CDR2 SQIVND, per germline (reference sequence). Here the CDR3 reads CASSATSGRSDTQYF. CDR3 DNA sequence: TGTGCCAGTAGTGCGACTAGCGGGAGGTCAGATACGCAGTATTTT.

The chain links TRBV28 to TRBJ1-2; D gene ambiguous. Trimming removed 4 bases at V and 0 bases at J, with 12 bases between. Germline CDR1 and CDR2: MDHEN and SYDVKM. This CDR3 spans 15 amino acids. Written as DNA, the CDR3 is TGTGCCAGCAGTTCCGTTGCGGGAGCTAACTATGGCTACACCTTC. This gives the protein CASSSVAGANYGYTF.

The chain couples TRBV11-3 to TRBJ2-3, with 9 positions matching TRBD2. The germline V gene has CDR1 SGHNT and CDR2 YENEEA. This CDR3 has 16 residues. J lost 2 bases, V lost 5 bases, and 8 bases had no gene match. CDR3 protein: CASSPAGGPDTDTQYF. The CDR3 nucleotides read TGTGCCAGCAGCCCGGCGGGGGGGCCAGACACAGATACGCAGTATTTT.

With respect to this clone: At one of its ends the junction is not consistent with the germline gene, which may arise from a read error. The chain employs TRBV6-1 and TRBJ2-6; D might be TRBD1 (5 bases). Germline CDR1 reads MNHNS; CDR2 reads SASEGT. The CDR3 sequence is 15 residues long. CDR3 amino acids: CASRARTSGANGLTF. The CDR3 bases are TGTGCCAGCAGGGCCAGGACCTCTGGGGCCAACGGCCTGACTTTC.

The chain uses TRBV27 and TRBJ2-7; weak D call: TRBD2 (5 bases). With 3 bases removed from V and 4 bases from J, the gap between germline ends came to 34 bases. This CDR3 has 21 amino acids. Germline CDR1 MNHEY, CDR2 SMNVEV (reference sequence). The CDR3 nucleotides are TGTGCCAGCAGTTTTCGACACACTAGACTACGGGCCTATGGCTCTGGGTACGAGCAGTACTTC. Residues: CASSFRHTRLRAYGSGYEQYF.

The chain combines TRBV27 with TRBJ1-1; 7 positions match TRBD1. Germline V gene lookup returns CDR1 MNHEY and CDR2 SMNVEV (reference sequence). CDR3 size: 14 residues. With V trimmed by 5 bases and J by 5 bases, 8 bases remained unmatched. This CDR3 is CASSPRGQRTEAFF. The CDR3 DNA sequence: TGTGCCAGCAGTCCCAGGGGACAGAGGACTGAAGCTTTCTTT.

The chain is built from TRBV2 and TRBJ1-6; 10 positions match TRBD1. This CDR3 has 15 amino acids. V shed 5 bases, J shed 10 bases, and the junction held 8 bases outside the gene matches. Germline CDR1 SNHLY, CDR2 FYNNEI. CDR3 sequence (DNA): TGTGCCAGCAGTCTTAGCCGGGACAGGGGCTCACCCCTCCACTTT. It is translated as CASSLSRDRGSPLHF.

This rearrangement joins TRBV6-5 to TRBJ1-6; 7 bases match TRBD1. V shed 8 bases and J 7 bases; nucleotides not matched to a gene: 5. CDR3 length equals 13 residues. Germline V gene lookup returns CDR1 MNHEY and CDR2 SVGAGI. In nucleotides, the CDR3 is TGTGCCAGCCAGACAGGGCCCAATTCACCCCTCCACTTT. Amino acids: CASQTGPNSPLHF.

The sample holds a few counts of this clone. V and J are TRBV2 and TRBJ2-2, with TRBD2 as a possible D gene (5 bases). CDR3 length equals 14 residues. The germline CDR1 and CDR2 sequences are SNHLY and FYNNEI. The germline V and J ends were trimmed by 5 bases and 2 bases, with 9 bases remaining between them. The CDR3 is CASSNRDNTGELFF. CDR3 bases: TGTGCCAGCAGTAACCGGGATAACACCGGGGAGCTGTTTTTT.

The CDR3 is CASSEWGGWVYF. Written as DNA, the CDR3 is TGTGCCAGCAGTGAATGGGGAGGGTGGGTGTACTTC. The chain couples TRBV6-1 to TRBJ2-4; 7 bases match TRBD2. This CDR3 is 12 amino acids long. The V gene end was trimmed by 2 bases and the J gene end by 15 bases; junction bases not matched to a gene: 7. CDR1 is MNHNS and CDR2 is SASEGT in the germline V gene.

This chain joins TRBV2 and TRBJ1-6; TRBD1 matches 7 bases. Trimming took 4 bases from V and 13 from J; bases not matched to a gene: 10. Germline lookup yields CDR1 SNHLY and CDR2 FYNNEI. CDR3 length: 14 amino acids. The CDR3 is CASSGGQNLSPLHF. The CDR3 DNA reads as TGTGCCAGCAGTGGGGGACAGAACCTTTCGCCCCTCCACTTT.

The rearrangement uses TRBV7-2 and TRBJ1-4, with D maybe TRBD1 (5 bases). The CDR3 has 16 residues. The germline V gene encodes CDR1 SGHTA and CDR2 FQGNSA. V shed 0 bases and J shed 3 bases, with 11 bases lying between them. CDR3 sequence reads: CASSLAMQGPNEKLFF. CDR3 in DNA: TGTGCCAGCAGCTTAGCGATGCAGGGTCCTAATGAAAAACTGTTTTTT.

This clone was seen just once. The V call is TRBV19, the J call TRBJ2-1; perhaps TRBD1 as D (5 bases). V shed 10 bases and J shed 4 bases, with 14 bases lying between them. Germline CDR1 reads LNHDA; CDR2 reads SQIVND (reference sequence). The CDR3 spans 13 residues. As DNA, the CDR3 is TGTGCCACTCAGGGCGGTTTGTACAATGAGCAGTTCTTC. Amino acid sequence: CATQGGLYNEQFF.

The chain is built from TRBV19 and TRBJ1-1; TRBD1 aligns across 11 bases. The CDR3 spans 15 residues. CDR1 is LNHDA, CDR2 SQIVND, per germline (reference sequence). The junction had 7 bases not matched to a gene; V was cut back by 8 bases and J by 2 bases. CDR3 DNA sequence: TGTGCCAGTCGGACAGGGGGCTCCATAAACACTGAAGCTTTCTTT. Translated: CASRTGGSINTEAFF.